Listed here is a single T cell receptor beta chain. Its antigen is currently unknown. The genes and germline here are from mouse. The read ends 1 residue early relative to the CDR3; the germline J gene fills the gap. Described time point: mouse harvest day 7 after allogeneic transplant. Tail vein injection delivered 10^7 T-cell-depleted bone marrow cells and 10^6 splenic CD5+ T cells. Sequenced by immunoSEQ multiplex PCR; TCRdb stores in-frame clones only, minus some. The sample records 7,000 or so clones, around half being singletons. Germline-derived CDR1 and CDR2 are LGHDT and YNNKQL (reference sequence). The CDR3 is 15 residues long. The trim removed 3 bases at V and 2 bases at J, leaving 3 bases unmatched. This entry belongs to a study of tissue T cells after allogeneic stem cell transplantation. Whole-study findings and limits: Shared clones across patients were few; motif clustering revealed tissue-specific shared signatures.

This TCR came from a female BALB/c mouse given C57BL/6 T cells with graft-versus-host disease after an allogeneic hematopoietic cell transplant. The chain couples TRBV4 to TRBJ2-5; 9 bases are shared with TRBD2. The sequenced material came from gut tissue. The CDR3 loop is CASSYGGASQDTQYF. The sequenced CDR3 bases are TGTGCCAGCAGCTATGGGGGGGCGAGCCAAGACACCCAGTAC.